The 10 T cell receptor beta chains presented below share a single source sample, sequenced in a study of T cells after yellow fever vaccination. TCRdb itself ran the 5' RACE reads through MiXCR, one entry per CDR3 protein. Among just under 600,000 distinct CDR3 sequences, about 13% were seen once, and the ten largest hold over 12%. The sequences come from PBMCs, collected on the day of the yellow fever booster vaccination. These receptor sequences come from a man younger than 45 who received the YFV17D yellow fever vaccine.

This clonotype has a handful of counts. The J gene is TRBJ2-5, the V gene TRBV20-1; D call uncertain. Trimming stripped 3 bases from V and 3 bases from J, with 11 bases between. Looked up from germline, CDR1 is DFQATT and CDR2 is SNEGSKA (reference sequence). The CDR3 totals 13 residues. In DNA form, the CDR3 reads TGCAGTGCTAGGACACCTAAGGAAGAGACCCAGTACTTC. Its translation: CSARTPKEETQYF.

The chain employs TRBV7-6 and TRBJ2-2, with D hard to call. Germline V CDR1 and CDR2: SGHVS, FNYEAQ. V lost 1 base to trimming and J lost 5 bases, with 8 bases between them. The CDR3 extends over 14 amino acids. CDR3 DNA sequence: TGTGCCAGCAGCTTAGTAGCTGAGACCGGGGAGCTGTTTTTT. Amino acids: CASSLVAETGELFF.

This clonotype was picked up a small number of times. CDR3 protein: CASTETAGRRDIQYF. CDR3 bases: TGTGCCAGCACCGAAACCGCAGGGAGAAGGGACATTCAGTACTTC. V is TRBV7-9 and J is TRBJ2-4, with D tentatively TRBD1 or TRBD2 (5 bases each). The CDR3 length is 15 residues. V lost 7 bases, J lost 8 bases, and 21 bases lay in between. Germline V lookup: CDR1 SEHNR, CDR2 FQNEAQ (reference sequence).

This clonotype has only a few counts. The chain uses TRBV4-3 and TRBJ2-4; no reliable D call. Trimming took 0 bases from V and 6 from J, leaving 6 bases between them. This CDR3 spans 13 amino acids. Per the germline V gene, CDR1 is LGHNA and CDR2 is YSLEER. CDR3 bases: TGCGCCAGCAGCCAAGAAACAGTAAACATTCAGTACTTC. Encoded protein: CASSQETVNIQYF.

This chain links TRBV20-1 with TRBJ2-7, with D possibly TRBD2 on 5 matching bases. The CDR3 has 15 amino acids. Trimming took 6 bases from V and 0 from J, leaving 18 bases between them. Germline assignment: CDR1 DFQATT and CDR2 SNEGSKA (reference sequence). The CDR3 spells CSANIRVANSYEQYF. In DNA form, the CDR3 reads TGCAGTGCGAATATTAGGGTAGCGAACTCCTACGAGCAGTACTTC.

This clonotype has just a few counts. The J gene is TRBJ2-2, the V gene TRBV6-1; 11 nucleotides align to TRBD2. This CDR3 has 16 residues. Germline V CDR1 and CDR2: MNHNS, SASEGT. Trimming took 7 bases from V and 5 from J; bases not matched to a gene: 9. This chain's CDR3 is CASTAGLAEKTGELFF. CDR3 DNA: TGTGCCAGCACCGCGGGACTAGCGGAAAAAACCGGGGAGCTGTTTTTT.

This clonotype has only a few counts. The chain uses TRBV4-2 and TRBJ2-3; D remains unclear. V shed 0 bases and J shed 0 bases, with 7 bases lying between them. CDR3 length: 15 residues. CDR1 is LGHNA, CDR2 YNFKEQ, per germline. CDR3 residues: CASSQDEASTDTQYF. DNA for the CDR3: TGTGCCAGCAGCCAAGACGAGGCGAGCACAGATACGCAGTATTTT.

The chain employs TRBV27 and TRBJ2-7; the D is unclear. From germline, CDR1 is MNHEY and CDR2 SMNVEV (reference sequence). The CDR3 is 12 residues long. V was shortened by 5 bases and J by 2 bases, with 7 bases between the two germline ends. CDR3 sequence: CASSRNAYEQYF. The CDR3 nucleotides are TGTGCCAGCAGTCGGAATGCCTACGAGCAGTACTTC.

The chain links TRBV5-1 to TRBJ2-3, with D hard to call. The V and J ends lost 2 bases and 2 bases respectively, with 9 bases between them. In germline, CDR1 is SGHRS, CDR2 YFSETQ. The CDR3 has 14 residues. The CDR3 region has the DNA TGCGCCAGCAGCTTCTCAGACTCCACAGATACGCAGTATTTT. This sequence encodes CASSFSDSTDTQYF.

This clonotype was seen a handful of times. V usage is TRBV7-2 and J usage is TRBJ2-5; 7 bases match TRBD2. CDR3 length: 15 residues. J lost 4 bases, V lost 5 bases, and 10 bases had no gene match. Germline V gene sequence: CDR1 SGHTA, CDR2 FQGNSA. CDR3 nucleotide sequence: TGTGCCAGCAGCACGGGACTACCGGGGGGAGAGACCCAGTACTTC. This encodes CASSTGLPGGETQYF.